This record covers a single T cell receptor (beta chain). Antigen specificity is unknown. The junction departs from germline at one end; a sequencing error may be responsible. TCRdb reanalysed the 5' RACE reads using MiXCR and keeps one entry per CDR3 protein. This table holds some 250,000 distinct CDR3 sequences, 20% to 30% found once. The CDR3 spans 16 residues. The V gene's germline CDR1 is SNHLY and CDR2 FYNNEI. This sample was taken from a study of CD8 T cells in ankylosing spondylitis. Overall study findings and caveats: Reported data indicate significant enrichment of disease-linked clones within matched ankylosing spondylitis synovial fluid. What seemed typical of ankylosing spondylitis blood was a TCR beta motif built from about 8 highly homologous variants.

This TCR derives from a male donor with ankylosing spondylitis or in good health (not recorded which). The source material was blood, either unsorted or a sorted T cell fraction (not recorded which). The chain couples TRBV2 to TRBJ2-1; 8 bases agree with TRBD1. The CDR3 loop is CATSDRGEAPYNEQFF. For the CDR3, the DNA is TGTGCCACCAGTGACAGGGGCGAAGCACCTTACAATGAGCAGTTCTTC.